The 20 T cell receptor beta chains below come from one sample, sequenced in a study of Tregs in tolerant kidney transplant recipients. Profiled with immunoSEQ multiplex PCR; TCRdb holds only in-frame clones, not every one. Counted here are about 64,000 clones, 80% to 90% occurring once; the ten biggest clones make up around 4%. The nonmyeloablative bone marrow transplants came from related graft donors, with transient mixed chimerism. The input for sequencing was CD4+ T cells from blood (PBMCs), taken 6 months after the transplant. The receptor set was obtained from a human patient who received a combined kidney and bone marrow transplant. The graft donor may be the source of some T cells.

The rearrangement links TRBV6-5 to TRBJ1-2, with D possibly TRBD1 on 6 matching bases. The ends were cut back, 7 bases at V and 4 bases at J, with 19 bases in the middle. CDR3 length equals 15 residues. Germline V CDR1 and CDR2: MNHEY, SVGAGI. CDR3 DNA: TGTGCCAGCACCAAAATATCAGGGGCCAGCTATGGCTACACCTTC. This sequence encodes CASTKISGASYGYTF.

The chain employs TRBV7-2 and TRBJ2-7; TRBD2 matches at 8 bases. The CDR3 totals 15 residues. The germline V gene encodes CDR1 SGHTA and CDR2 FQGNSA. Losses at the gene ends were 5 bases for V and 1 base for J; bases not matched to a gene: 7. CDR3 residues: CASSRAGAGSYEQYF. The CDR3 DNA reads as TGTGCCAGCAGCCGAGCGGGGGCCGGGTCCTACGAGCAGTACTTC. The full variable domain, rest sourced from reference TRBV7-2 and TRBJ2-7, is GAGVSQSPSNKVTEKGKDVELRCDPISGHTALYWYRQSLGQGLEFLIYFQGNSAPDKSGLPSDRFSAERTGGSVSTLTIQRTQQEDSAVYLCASSRAGAGSYEQYFGPGTRLTVT.

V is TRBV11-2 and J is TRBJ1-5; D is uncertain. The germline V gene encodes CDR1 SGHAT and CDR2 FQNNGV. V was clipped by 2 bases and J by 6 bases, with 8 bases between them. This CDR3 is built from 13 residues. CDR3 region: CASSLFGSQPQHF. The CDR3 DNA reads TGTGCCAGCAGCTTATTCGGGAGTCAGCCCCAGCATTTT.

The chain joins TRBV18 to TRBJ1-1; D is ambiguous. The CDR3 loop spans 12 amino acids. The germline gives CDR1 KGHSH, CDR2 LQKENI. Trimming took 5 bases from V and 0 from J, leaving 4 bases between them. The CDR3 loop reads CASSDMNTEAFF. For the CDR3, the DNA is TGTGCCAGCTCAGACATGAACACTGAAGCTTTCTTT.

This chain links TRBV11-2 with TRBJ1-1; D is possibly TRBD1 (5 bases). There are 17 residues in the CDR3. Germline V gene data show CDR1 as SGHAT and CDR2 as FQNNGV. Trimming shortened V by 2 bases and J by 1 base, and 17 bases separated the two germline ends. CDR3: CASSLTTPDDRNTEAFF. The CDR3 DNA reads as TGTGCCAGCAGCTTAACTACACCCGATGACAGGAACACTGAAGCTTTCTTT.

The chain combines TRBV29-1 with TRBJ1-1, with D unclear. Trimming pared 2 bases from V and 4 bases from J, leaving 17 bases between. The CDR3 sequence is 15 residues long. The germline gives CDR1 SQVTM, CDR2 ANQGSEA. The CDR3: CSVEHSGRKITEAFF. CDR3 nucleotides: TGCAGCGTTGAACACTCAGGTAGGAAGATCACTGAAGCTTTCTTT. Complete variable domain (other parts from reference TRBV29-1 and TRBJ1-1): SAVISQKPSRDICQRGTSLTIQCQVDSQVTMMFWYRQQPGQSLTLIATANQGSEATYESGFVIDKFPISRPNLTFSTLTVSNMSPEDSSIYLCSVEHSGRKITEAFFGQGTRLTVV.

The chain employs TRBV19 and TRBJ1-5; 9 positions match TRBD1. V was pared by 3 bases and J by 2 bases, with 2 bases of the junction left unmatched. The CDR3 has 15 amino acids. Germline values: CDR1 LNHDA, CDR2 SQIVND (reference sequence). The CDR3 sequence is CASSIWTGGNQPQHF. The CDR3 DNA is TGTGCCAGTAGTATTTGGACAGGGGGCAATCAGCCCCAGCATTTT.

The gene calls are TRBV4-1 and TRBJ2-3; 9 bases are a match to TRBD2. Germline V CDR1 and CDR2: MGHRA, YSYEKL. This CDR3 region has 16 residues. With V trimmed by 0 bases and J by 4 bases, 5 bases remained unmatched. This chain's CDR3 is CASSQDRAGGSDTQYF. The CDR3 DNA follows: TGCGCCAGCAGCCAAGATAGAGCGGGGGGATCAGATACGCAGTATTTT.

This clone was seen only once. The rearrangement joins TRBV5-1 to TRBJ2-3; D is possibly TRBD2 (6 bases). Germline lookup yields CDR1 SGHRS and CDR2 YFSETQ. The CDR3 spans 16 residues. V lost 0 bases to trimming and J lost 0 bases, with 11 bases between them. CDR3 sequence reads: CASSLVAAGSTDTQYF. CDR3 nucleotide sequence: TGCGCCAGCAGCTTGGTAGCGGCGGGTAGCACAGATACGCAGTATTTT.

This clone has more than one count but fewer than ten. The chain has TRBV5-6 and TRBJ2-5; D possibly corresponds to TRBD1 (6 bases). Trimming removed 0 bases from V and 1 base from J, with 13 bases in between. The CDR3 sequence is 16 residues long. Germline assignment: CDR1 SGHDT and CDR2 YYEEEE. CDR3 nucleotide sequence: TGTGCCAGCAGCTTGGAAACCGCGGACAGCCAAGAGACCCAGTACTTC. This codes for CASSLETADSQETQYF.

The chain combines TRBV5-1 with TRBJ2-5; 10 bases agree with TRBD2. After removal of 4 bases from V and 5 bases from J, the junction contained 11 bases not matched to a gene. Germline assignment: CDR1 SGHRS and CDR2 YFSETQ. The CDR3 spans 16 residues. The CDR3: CASSPLLAGGRETQYF. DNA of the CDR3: TGCGCCAGCAGCCCCTTATTAGCGGGGGGCCGGGAGACCCAGTACTTC.

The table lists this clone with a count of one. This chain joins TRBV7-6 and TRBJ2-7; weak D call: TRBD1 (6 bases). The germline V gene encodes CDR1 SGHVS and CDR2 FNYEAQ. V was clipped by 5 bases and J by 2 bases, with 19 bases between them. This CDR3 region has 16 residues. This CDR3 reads CASSRRRDKFPYEQYF. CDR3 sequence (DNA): TGTGCCAGCAGCCGCCGTCGGGACAAGTTCCCCTACGAGCAGTACTTC.

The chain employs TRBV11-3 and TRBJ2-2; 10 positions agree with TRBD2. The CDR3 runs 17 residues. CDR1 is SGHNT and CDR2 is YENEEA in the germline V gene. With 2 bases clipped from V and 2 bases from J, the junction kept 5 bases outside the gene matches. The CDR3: CASSLRAGGQNTGELFF. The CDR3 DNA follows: TGTGCCAGCAGCTTACGAGCGGGGGGGCAAAACACCGGGGAGCTGTTTTTT.

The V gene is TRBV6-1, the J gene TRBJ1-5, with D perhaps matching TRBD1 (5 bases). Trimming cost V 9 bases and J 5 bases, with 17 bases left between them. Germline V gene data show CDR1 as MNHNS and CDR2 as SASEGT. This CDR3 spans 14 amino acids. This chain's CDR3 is CASTVSRADQPQHF. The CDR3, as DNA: TGTGCCAGTACAGTATCCAGGGCCGATCAGCCCCAGCATTTT.

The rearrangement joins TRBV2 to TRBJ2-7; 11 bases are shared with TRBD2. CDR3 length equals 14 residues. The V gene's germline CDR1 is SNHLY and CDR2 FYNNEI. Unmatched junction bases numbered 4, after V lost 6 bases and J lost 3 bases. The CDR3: CASRATSGGYEQYF. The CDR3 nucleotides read TGTGCCAGCAGGGCCACTAGCGGGGGCTACGAGCAGTACTTC.

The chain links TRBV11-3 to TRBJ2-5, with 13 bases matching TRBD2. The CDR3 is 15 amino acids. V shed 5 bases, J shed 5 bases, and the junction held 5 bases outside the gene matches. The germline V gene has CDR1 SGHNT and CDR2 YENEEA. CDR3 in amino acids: CASSPGTSGDETQYF. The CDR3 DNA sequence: TGTGCCAGCAGCCCCGGGACTAGCGGGGATGAGACCCAGTACTTC.

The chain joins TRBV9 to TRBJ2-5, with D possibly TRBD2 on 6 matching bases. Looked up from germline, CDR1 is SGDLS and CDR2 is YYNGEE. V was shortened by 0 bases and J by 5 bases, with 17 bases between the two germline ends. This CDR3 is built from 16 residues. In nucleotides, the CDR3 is TGTGCCAGCAGCGTAGGGTTAGCGGCGGATTCGGAGACCCAGTACTTC. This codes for CASSVGLAADSETQYF.

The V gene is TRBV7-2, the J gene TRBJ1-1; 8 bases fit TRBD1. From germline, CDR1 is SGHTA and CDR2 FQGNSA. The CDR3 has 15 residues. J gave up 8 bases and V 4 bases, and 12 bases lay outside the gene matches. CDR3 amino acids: CASSSSGTGGREAFF. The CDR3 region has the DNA TGTGCCAGCAGCTCATCCGGGACAGGAGGGAGGGAAGCTTTCTTT.

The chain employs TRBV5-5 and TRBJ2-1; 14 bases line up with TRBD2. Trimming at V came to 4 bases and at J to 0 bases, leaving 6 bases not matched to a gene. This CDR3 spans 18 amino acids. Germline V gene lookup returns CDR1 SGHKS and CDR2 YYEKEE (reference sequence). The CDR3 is CASSPGGTSGSSYNEQFF. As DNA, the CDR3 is TGTGCCAGCAGCCCCGGGGGGACTAGCGGGAGCTCCTACAATGAGCAGTTCTTC.

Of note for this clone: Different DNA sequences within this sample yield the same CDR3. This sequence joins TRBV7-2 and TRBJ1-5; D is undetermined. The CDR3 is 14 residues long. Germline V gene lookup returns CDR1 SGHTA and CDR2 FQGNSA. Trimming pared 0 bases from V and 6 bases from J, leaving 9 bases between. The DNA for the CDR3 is TGTGCCAGCAGCTTAGCGGGGAGAGGTCAGCCCCAGCATTTT. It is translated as CASSLAGRGQPQHF.